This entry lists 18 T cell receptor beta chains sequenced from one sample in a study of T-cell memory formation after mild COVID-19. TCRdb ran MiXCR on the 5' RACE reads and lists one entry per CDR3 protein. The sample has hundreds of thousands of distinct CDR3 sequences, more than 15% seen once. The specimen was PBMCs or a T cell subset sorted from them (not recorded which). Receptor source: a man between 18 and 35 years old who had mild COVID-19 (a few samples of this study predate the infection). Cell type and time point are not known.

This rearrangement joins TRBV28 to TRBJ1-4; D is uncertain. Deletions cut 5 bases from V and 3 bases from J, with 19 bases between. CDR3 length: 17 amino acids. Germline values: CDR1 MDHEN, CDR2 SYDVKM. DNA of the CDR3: TGTGCCAGCAGTCCATCACTTACCTTAGGAGCTAATGAAAAACTGTTTTTT. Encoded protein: CASSPSLTLGANEKLFF.

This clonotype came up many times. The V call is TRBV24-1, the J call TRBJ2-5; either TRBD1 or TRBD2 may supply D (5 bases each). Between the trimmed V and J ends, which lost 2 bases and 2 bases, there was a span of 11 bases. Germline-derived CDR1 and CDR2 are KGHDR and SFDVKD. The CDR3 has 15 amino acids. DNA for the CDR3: TGTGCCACCAGTGATTCAGGGACGGCACAAGAGACCCAGTACTTC. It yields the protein CATSDSGTAQETQYF.

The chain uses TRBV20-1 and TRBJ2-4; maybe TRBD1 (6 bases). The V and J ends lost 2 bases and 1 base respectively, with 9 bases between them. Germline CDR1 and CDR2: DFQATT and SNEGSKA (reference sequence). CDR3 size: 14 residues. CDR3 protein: CSARSQGAKNIQYF. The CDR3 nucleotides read TGCAGTGCTAGAAGCCAGGGGGCCAAAAACATTCAGTACTTC.

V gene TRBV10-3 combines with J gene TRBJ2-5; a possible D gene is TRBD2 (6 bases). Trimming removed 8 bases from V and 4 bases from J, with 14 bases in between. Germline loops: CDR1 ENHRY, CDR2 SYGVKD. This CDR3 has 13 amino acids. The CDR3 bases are TGTGCCATCGCTCGGGACTCGATAGAGACCCAGTACTTC. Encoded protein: CAIARDSIETQYF.

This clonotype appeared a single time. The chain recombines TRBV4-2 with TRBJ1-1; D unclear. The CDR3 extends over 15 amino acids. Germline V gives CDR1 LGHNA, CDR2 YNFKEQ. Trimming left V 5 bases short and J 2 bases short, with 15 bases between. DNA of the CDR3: TGTGCCAGCAGCAAAGTGTCCCCTTTTAACACTGAAGCTTTCTTT. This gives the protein CASSKVSPFNTEAFF.

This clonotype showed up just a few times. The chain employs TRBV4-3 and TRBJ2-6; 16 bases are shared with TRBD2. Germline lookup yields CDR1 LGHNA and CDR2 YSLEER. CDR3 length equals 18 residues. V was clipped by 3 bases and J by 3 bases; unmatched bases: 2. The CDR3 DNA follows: TGCGCCAGCAGCCAGGGACTAGCGGGGGGGTTTGGGGCCAACGTCCTGACTTTC. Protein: CASSQGLAGGFGANVLTF.

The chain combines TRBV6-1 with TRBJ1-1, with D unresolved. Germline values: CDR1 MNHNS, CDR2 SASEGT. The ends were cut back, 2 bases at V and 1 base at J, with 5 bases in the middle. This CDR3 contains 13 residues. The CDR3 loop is CASSEWQNTEAFF. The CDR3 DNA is TGTGCCAGCAGTGAATGGCAGAACACTGAAGCTTTCTTT.

DNA of the CDR3: TGTGCCAGCAGCGCCCCAGAGGGAGGGACCCAGTACTTC. Translation gives CASSAPEGGTQYF. The rearrangement uses TRBV11-2 and TRBJ2-5, with TRBD2 as a possible D gene (6 bases). This CDR3 spans 13 amino acids. Germline lookup yields CDR1 SGHAT and CDR2 FQNNGV. Trimming cost V 5 bases and J 7 bases, with 14 bases left between them.

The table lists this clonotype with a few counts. In nucleotides, the CDR3 is TGTGCCAGCAGTTTAACAGCCTATAGCAATCAGCCCCAGCATTTT. It encodes CASSLTAYSNQPQHF. The chain is built from TRBV12-3 or TRBV12-4 and TRBJ1-5; D is unclear. This CDR3 region has 15 residues. V was cut by 2 bases and J by 0 bases, with 8 bases left in between.

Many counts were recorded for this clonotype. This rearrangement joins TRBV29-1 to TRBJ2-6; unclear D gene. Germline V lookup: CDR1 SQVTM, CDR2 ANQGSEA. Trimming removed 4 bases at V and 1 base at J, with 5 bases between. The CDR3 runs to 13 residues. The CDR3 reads CSVAVSGANVLTF. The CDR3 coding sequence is TGCAGCGTTGCGGTTTCTGGGGCCAACGTCCTGACTTTC.

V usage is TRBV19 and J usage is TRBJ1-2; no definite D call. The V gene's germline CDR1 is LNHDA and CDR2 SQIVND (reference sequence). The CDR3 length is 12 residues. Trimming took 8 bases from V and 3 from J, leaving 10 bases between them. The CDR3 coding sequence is TGTGCCAGTCGCCGTTTCGACTATGGCTACACCTTC. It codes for CASRRFDYGYTF. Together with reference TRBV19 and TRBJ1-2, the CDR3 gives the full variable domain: DGGITQSPKYLFRKEGQNVTLSCEQNLNHDAMYWYRQDPGQGLRLIYYSQIVNDFQKGDIAEGYSVSREKKESFPLTVTSAQKNPTAFYLCASRRFDYGYTFGSGTRLTVV.

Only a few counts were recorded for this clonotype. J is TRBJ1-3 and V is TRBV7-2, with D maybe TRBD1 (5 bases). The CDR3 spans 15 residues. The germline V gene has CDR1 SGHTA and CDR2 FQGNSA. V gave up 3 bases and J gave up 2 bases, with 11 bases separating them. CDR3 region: CASSFSGGTGNTIYF. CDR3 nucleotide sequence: TGTGCCAGCAGCTTTAGTGGGGGAACTGGAAACACCATATATTTT.

The CDR3 spells CASSYSPEGYEQFF. The CDR3 coding sequence is TGTGCCAGCAGTTACTCCCCGGAGGGATATGAGCAGTTCTTC. The chain couples TRBV6-2 or TRBV6-3 to TRBJ2-1; TRBD2 is a possible D gene (6 bases). The length of the CDR3 is 14 residues. Trimming cost V 0 bases and J 8 bases, with 11 bases left between them. Per the germline V gene, CDR1 is MNHEY and CDR2 is SVGEGT.

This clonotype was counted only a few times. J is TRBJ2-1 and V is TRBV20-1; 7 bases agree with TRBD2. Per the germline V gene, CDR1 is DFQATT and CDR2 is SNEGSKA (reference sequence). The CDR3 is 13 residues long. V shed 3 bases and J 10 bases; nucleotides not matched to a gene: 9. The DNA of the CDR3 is TGCAGTGCTAGCCCCCCGGGCGGGGGAGAGCAGTTCTTC. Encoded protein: CSASPPGGGEQFF.

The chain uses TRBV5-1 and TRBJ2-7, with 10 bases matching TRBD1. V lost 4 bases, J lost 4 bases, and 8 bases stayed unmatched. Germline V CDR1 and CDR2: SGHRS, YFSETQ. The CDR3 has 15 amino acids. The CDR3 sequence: CASSGRDRGSYEQYF. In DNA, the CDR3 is TGCGCCAGCAGCGGCCGGGACAGGGGTTCTTACGAGCAGTACTTC.

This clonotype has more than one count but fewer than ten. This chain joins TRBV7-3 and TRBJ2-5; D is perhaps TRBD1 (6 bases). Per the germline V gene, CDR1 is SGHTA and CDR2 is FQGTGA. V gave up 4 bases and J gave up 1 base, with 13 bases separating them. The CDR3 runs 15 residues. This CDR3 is CASSSSLTGQETQYF. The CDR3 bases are TGTGCCAGCAGCTCCTCTTTGACAGGCCAAGAGACCCAGTACTTC.

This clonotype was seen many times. The CDR3 nucleotides are TGCAGCGCAACGGGACTAGCATCCAATGAGCAGTTCTTC. This translates into CSATGLASNEQFF. The V and J genes are TRBV29-1 and TRBJ2-1; 9 nucleotides agree with TRBD2. Trimming cost V 7 bases and J 6 bases; bases outside gene matches: 7. Germline CDR1 is SQVTM and CDR2 is ANQGSEA. The CDR3 length is 13 residues.

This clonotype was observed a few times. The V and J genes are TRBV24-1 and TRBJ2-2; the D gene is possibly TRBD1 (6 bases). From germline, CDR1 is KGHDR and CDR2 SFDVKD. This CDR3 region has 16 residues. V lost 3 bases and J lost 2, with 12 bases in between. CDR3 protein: CATSDPAGANTGELFF. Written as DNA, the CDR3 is TGTGCCACCAGTGATCCCGCAGGGGCCAACACCGGGGAGCTGTTTTTT.